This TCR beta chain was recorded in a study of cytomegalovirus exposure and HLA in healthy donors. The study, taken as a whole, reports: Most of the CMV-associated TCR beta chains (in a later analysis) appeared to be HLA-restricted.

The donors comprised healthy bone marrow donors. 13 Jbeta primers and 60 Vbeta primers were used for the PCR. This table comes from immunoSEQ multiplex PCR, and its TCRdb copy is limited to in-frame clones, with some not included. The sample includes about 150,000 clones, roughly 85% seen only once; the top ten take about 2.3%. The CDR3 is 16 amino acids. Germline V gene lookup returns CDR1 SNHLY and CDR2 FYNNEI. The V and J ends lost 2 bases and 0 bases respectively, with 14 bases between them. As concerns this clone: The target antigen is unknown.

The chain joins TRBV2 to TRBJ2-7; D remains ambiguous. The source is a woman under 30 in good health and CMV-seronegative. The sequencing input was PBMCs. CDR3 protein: CASSEKAQISSYEQYF. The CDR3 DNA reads TGTGCCAGCAGTGAAAAGGCACAGATTAGCTCCTACGAGCAGTACTTC.